This is a list of T cell receptor beta chains from one sample in a study of blood T cell repertoires in COVID-19. Sequencing was performed with immunoSEQ multiplex PCR; in TCRdb, only in-frame clones are kept and a portion is missing. The sample gives some 5,700 clones, under 95% of which show up once; about 48% is in the top ten. The source material was peripheral blood. Receptors originate from a human donor in a cohort sampled during active COVID-19. Both conserved end residues are part of each CDR3. D genes are given only for firm matches. Clone size appears in some rows only: once, few, many, or a class for an expanded clone.

D gene	J gene	V gene	clone size	CDR3 protein	CDR3 DNA
-	TRBJ2-2	TRBV19	-	CASSYGGNTGELFF	TGTGCCAGTAGTTACGGGGGGAACACCGGGGAGCTGTTTTTT
TRBD1	TRBJ2-1	TRBV24-1	-	CATSDQGTATRFF	TGTGCCACCAGTGACCAAGGGACAGCAACTAGGTTCTTC
TRBD1	TRBJ1-1	TRBV19	-	CASSTDRSSTEAFF	TGTGCCAGTAGTACGGACAGGAGTAGCACTGAAGCTTTCTTT
-	TRBJ2-3	TRBV5-4	-	CASSLELAGDTQYF	TGTGCCAGCAGCTTGGAACTAGCTGGAGATACGCAGTATTTT
-	TRBJ2-1	TRBV15	-	CATSRDPSGVQFF	TGTGCCACCAGCAGAGATCCGTCCGGGGTGCAGTTCTTC
-	TRBJ2-7	TRBV7-9	-	CASSLDQGHEQYF	TGTGCCAGCAGCTTAGATCAGGGGCACGAGCAGTACTTC
-	TRBJ2-1	TRBV7-8	-	CASTPSDEGRVNEQFF	TGTGCCAGCACCCCCTCCGATGAGGGCCGGGTTAATGAGCAGTTCTTC
TRBD2	TRBJ2-1	TRBV19	-	CASSIVSGNNEQFF	TGTGCCAGTAGTATAGTTAGCGGGAACAATGAGCAGTTCTTC
-	TRBJ1-3	TRBV20-1	-	CSASRQGAGNTIYF	TGCAGTGCTAGTAGACAAGGGGCAGGAAACACCATATATTTT
-	TRBJ2-1	TRBV7-8	-	CASSRRRLRQGPLLGGSYPNEQFF	TGTGCCAGCAGCCGTCGACGTCTTAGACAGGGGCCCCTGTTAGGCGGGAGTTATCCCAATGAGCAGTTCTTC
-	TRBJ1-1	TRBV27	-	CASRLRGPNTEAFF	TGTGCCAGCAGGCTTCGCGGCCCAAACACTGAAGCTTTCTTT
TRBD1	TRBJ2-5	TRBV13	-	CASSIGQGARGRKETQYF	TGTGCCAGCAGCATAGGACAGGGGGCTCGCGGGAGAAAAGAGACCCAGTACTTC
TRBD2	TRBJ2-1	TRBV28	few	CASSVAGGRNNEQFF	TGTGCCAGCAGTGTAGCGGGAGGAAGGAACAATGAGCAGTTCTTC
-	TRBJ2-5	TRBV6-5	-	CASRDGQGIVETQYF	TGTGCCAGCAGAGATGGGCAGGGGATTGTGGAGACCCAGTACTTC
-	TRBJ1-4	TRBV7-9	-	CASSLERAGRPNEKLFF	TGTGCCAGCAGCTTAGAGCGCGCAGGGCGGCCTAATGAAAAACTGTTTTTT
-	TRBJ1-5	TRBV28	-	CASSGDRGGYQPQHF	TGTGCCAGCAGTGGGGACCGCGGGGGGTATCAGCCCCAGCATTTT
-	TRBJ2-1	TRBV5-1	-	CASSLGGGGEYNEQFF	TGCGCCAGCAGCTTGGGCGGCGGCGGAGAGTACAATGAGCAGTTCTTC
TRBD2	TRBJ2-1	TRBV7-9	-	CASSLTSGSGEQFF	TGTGCCAGCAGCTTAACTAGCGGGAGTGGCGAGCAGTTCTTC
TRBD1	TRBJ2-5	TRBV28	-	CASSLMDGTGVSETQYF	TGTGCCAGCAGTTTAATGGATGGGACAGGGGTTTCGGAGACCCAGTACTTC
-	TRBJ2-5	TRBV5-4	-	CASTIGGQETQYF	TGTGCCAGCACTATAGGCGGCCAAGAGACCCAGTACTTC
-	TRBJ1-3	TRBV6-5	-	CASRAGQSSGNTIYF	TGTGCCAGCAGGGCTGGACAGTCCTCTGGAAACACCATATATTTT
-	TRBJ1-2	TRBV28	-	CASSLLHEVEPYGYTF	TGTGCCAGCAGTTTACTTCACGAGGTCGAACCCTATGGCTACACCTTC
TRBD2	TRBJ2-1	TRBV27	-	CASNALAGSYNEQFF	TGTGCCAGCAACGCCCTAGCGGGGTCCTACAATGAGCAGTTCTTC
TRBD1	TRBJ2-2	TRBV7-3	-	CASSSYRGPGTGELFF	TGTGCCAGCAGCTCGTACAGGGGGCCGGGCACCGGGGAGCTGTTTTTT
TRBD2	TRBJ2-1	TRBV27	once	CASSLSPDDPTSGRAYGFF	TGTGCCAGCAGTTTATCCCCAGACGATCCTACTAGCGGGAGGGCCTATGGGTTCTTC